This record covers a single T cell receptor (beta chain). Its cognate antigen is unknown. These data belong to a study of blood T cells in healthy people across ages. Samples had at least 6.5 million PBMCs isolated from them. The ends were cut back, 4 bases at V and 8 bases at J, with 21 bases in the middle. The CDR3 totals 16 residues. Germline CDR1 LGHNA, CDR2 YNFKEQ. Overall study findings and caveats: Significant beta diversity loss was already apparent by age approximately 42, declining roughly linearly. Strong correlation linked observed beta diversity and percent naive T cells. Relative to aged donors, long-lived donors carried more naive CD4+ cells and displayed higher diversity.

It was with a sample-barcoded 5' primer and a J-beta primer mix that a second PCR of roughly 7 to 12 cycles was run. MiXCR, run by TCRdb on the 5' RACE reads, gives a single entry per CDR3 protein. Seen here are about 640,000 distinct CDR3 sequences, approximately 50% observed once, and the top ten hold around 37%. The chain joins TRBV4-2 to TRBJ2-1, with D possibly TRBD2 on 6 matching bases. Sequenced: blood. The TCR was taken from a man aged 55-75 years in good health. This CDR3 is CASSPSLIGSSDEQFF. As DNA, the CDR3 is TGTGCCAGCAGCCCCTCCCTCATCGGGAGTAGCGATGAGCAGTTCTTC.